In this sample, the clone carrying this T cell receptor (beta chain) turned up once. Antigen specificity is unknown. This record belongs to a study of cytomegalovirus exposure and HLA in healthy donors. Overall study: Genotyping of some 400 donors showed that over 65% belonged to the Caucasian-associated ancestry cluster. Study-level points and caveats: Later analysis found that TCR beta chains associated with HLA were more clonally expanded than other, equally common chains.

Use of 60 Vbeta and 13 Jbeta primers characterized the PCR. In the original workflow: Later reanalysis found about 80 million unique TCR beta chains, around 10 million of them shared. The method was immunoSEQ multiplex PCR; TCRdb's version includes in-frame clones alone and lacks a portion of them. The V and J calls and the clone size are those of that table, but D and trimming were determined from the DNA. The sample holds over 60,000 clones; about 80% are singletons and the top ten take 3% to 4%. The CDR3 sequence is 16 residues long. The V gene's germline CDR1 is SGDLS and CDR2 YYNGEE. V dropped 1 base and J dropped 4; count of bases not matched to a gene: 7.

The clonotype comes from a man aged 18 to 29 in good health and CMV-seronegative. The chain is built from TRBV9 and TRBJ2-3; TRBD2 agrees at 9 bases. The sample consisted of PBMCs. CDR3: CASSVHRGGAADTQYF. DNA for the CDR3: TGTGCCAGCAGCGTACATCGCGGGGGGGCCGCAGATACGCAGTATTTT.